This T cell receptor (beta chain) is from a study of OX40 agonist ivuxolimab in advanced cancers. Study-level background: Across the patients, intravenous ivuxolimab was delivered every 2 weeks at 0.01 to 10 mg/kg.

Turning to this clone: Its antigen is still unknown.

V lost 6 bases and J lost 0, with 15 bases in between. CDR1 is MNHEY, CDR2 SMNVEV, per germline (reference sequence). The CDR3 extends over 15 amino acids. The study's findings and limits: In general, CD8+ T cells held more expanded clones than CD4+ did, on average.

Assay: immunoSEQ multiplex PCR; the TCRdb copy retains only in-frame clones and omits some. The sample lists roughly 80,000 clones, over 90% occurring once. The chain combines TRBV27 with TRBJ2-7; D unclear. The sequencing used CD4+ or CD8+ T cells sorted from blood, collected in a trial of the OX40 agonist ivuxolimab. The source is an adult with an advanced solid tumor such as melanoma, head and neck, liver or kidney cancer. The CDR3 nucleotides are TGTGCCAGCAGCGAGATTCCATTGAGCTCCTACGAGCAGTACTTC. This encodes CASSEIPLSSYEQYF.